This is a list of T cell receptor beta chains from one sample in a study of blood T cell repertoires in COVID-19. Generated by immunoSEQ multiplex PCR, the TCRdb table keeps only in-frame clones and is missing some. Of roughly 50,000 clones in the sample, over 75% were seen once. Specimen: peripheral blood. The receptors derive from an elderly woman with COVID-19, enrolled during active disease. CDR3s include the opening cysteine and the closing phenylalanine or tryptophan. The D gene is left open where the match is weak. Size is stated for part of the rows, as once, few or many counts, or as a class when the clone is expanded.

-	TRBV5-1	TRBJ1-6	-	CASSPHGGIGVLFNSPLHF	TGCGCCAGCAGCCCTCACGGAGGGATAGGGGTCCTCTTTAATTCACCCCTCCACTTT
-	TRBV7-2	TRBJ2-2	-	CASSLQTNTGELFF	TGTGCCAGCAGCTTACAAACGAACACCGGGGAGCTGTTTTTT
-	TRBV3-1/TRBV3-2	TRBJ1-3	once	CASSEWGGSRNTIYF	TGTGCCAGCAGCGAATGGGGGGGATCAAGAAACACCATATATTTT
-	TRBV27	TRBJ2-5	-	CASSSSGTPAYQETQYF	TGTGCCAGCAGTTCCTCCGGGACTCCCGCGTACCAAGAGACCCAGTACTTC
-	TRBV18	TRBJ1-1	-	CASSPPTGGLNTEAFF	TGTGCCAGCTCACCACCTACTGGAGGGCTGAACACTGAAGCTTTCTTT
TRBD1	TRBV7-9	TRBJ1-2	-	CASSKGQTRNYGYTF	TGTGCCAGCAGCAAGGGACAGACTAGAAACTATGGCTACACCTTC
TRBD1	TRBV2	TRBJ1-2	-	CASSELRTGQGYGYTF	TGTGCCAGCAGCGAGCTGAGAACGGGACAGGGGTATGGCTACACCTTC
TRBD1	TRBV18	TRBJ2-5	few	CASSDTRYRGLGETQYF	TGTGCCAGCTCAGACACACGCTACAGGGGGCTGGGAGAGACCCAGTACTTC
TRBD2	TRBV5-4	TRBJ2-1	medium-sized	CASSPRLAGVHNEQFF	TGTGCCAGCAGCCCTCGACTAGCGGGAGTTCACAATGAGCAGTTCTTC
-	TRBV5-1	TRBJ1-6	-	CASSLVEEFPNSPLHF	TGCGCCAGCAGCTTGGTGGAGGAGTTCCCTAATTCACCCCTCCACTTT
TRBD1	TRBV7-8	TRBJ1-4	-	CASSHRGTNEKLFF	TGTGCCAGCAGCCACAGGGGAACTAATGAAAAACTGTTTTTT
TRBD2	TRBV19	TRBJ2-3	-	CASSMVPRLAGATDTQYF	TGTGCCAGTAGTATGGTCCCTCGACTAGCGGGAGCAACAGATACGCAGTATTTT
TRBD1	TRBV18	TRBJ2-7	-	CASSPKPAGQGNEQYF	TGTGCCAGCTCACCCAAACCGGCGGGACAGGGGAACGAGCAGTACTTC
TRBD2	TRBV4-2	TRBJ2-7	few	CASSQGAGGVYEQYF	TGTGCCAGCAGCCAAGGGGCGGGAGGAGTATACGAGCAGTACTTC
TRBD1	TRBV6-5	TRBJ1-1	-	CASSTNTGGRTEAFF	TGTGCCAGCAGTACTAACACAGGGGGCAGGACTGAAGCTTTCTTT
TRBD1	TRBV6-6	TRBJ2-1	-	CASSPRDRGWGNNEQFF	TGTGCCAGCAGTCCCCGGGACAGGGGATGGGGTAACAATGAGCAGTTCTTC
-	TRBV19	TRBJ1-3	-	CASTTGFGNTIYF	TGTGCCAGTACCACCGGGTTTGGAAACACCATATATTTT
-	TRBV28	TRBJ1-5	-	CASSLQGLLQPQHF	TGTGCCAGCAGTTTACAGGGTCTTCTTCAGCCCCAGCATTTT
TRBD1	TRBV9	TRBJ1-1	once	CASSPPAGGVIAGDTEAFF	TGTGCCAGCAGCCCCCCTGCAGGGGGCGTTATAGCGGGGGACACTGAAGCTTTCTTT
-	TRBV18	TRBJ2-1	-	CASSPTDSGNEQFF	TGTGCCAGCTCCCCGACCGATTCAGGAAATGAGCAGTTCTTC
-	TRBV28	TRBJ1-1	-	CASSLHLQGTSEAFF	TGTGCCAGCAGTTTGCATTTACAGGGCACAAGTGAAGCTTTCTTT
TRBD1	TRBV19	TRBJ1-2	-	CASSHQGQNYGYTF	TGTGCCAGTAGTCATCAGGGACAGAACTATGGCTACACCTTC
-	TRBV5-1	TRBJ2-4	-	CASSPGWAGTQYF	TGCGCCAGCAGCCCCGGTTGGGCGGGGACTCAGTACTTC
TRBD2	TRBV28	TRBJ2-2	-	CATWAGANPGELFF	TGTGCCACCTGGGCGGGAGCAAACCCCGGGGAGCTGTTTTTT
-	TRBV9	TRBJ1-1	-	CASSSSTGQGWQRAFF	TGTGCCAGCAGCTCTTCGACCGGTCAGGGGTGGCAGCGAGCTTTCTTT
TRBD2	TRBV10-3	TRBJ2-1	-	CAIGDAGLASDEQFF	TGTGCCATTGGAGATGCCGGACTAGCTTCCGATGAGCAGTTCTTC
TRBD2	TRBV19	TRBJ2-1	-	CASSIARGASGRAMVKNEQFF	TGTGCCAGTAGTATAGCCCGAGGGGCTAGCGGGAGGGCCATGGTGAAAAACGAGCAGTTCTTC
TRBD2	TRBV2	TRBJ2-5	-	CASRIAGGPAGTQYF	TGTGCCAGCAGGATAGCGGGGGGGCCCGCCGGGACCCAGTACTTC
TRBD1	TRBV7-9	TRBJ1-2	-	CASSLVGGDGDYGYTF	TGTGCCAGCAGCTTAGTAGGGGGCGATGGGGATTATGGCTACACCTTC
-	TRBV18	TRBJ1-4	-	CASSQGLQEKLFF	TGTGCCAGCTCACAGGGGTTGCAGGAAAAACTGTTTTTT
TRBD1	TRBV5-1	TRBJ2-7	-	CASSLLGQGFSYEQYF	TGCGCCAGCAGCTTGCTGGGACAGGGGTTCTCCTACGAGCAGTACTTC
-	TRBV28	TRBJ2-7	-	CASSLVPTAGAYEQYF	TGTGCCAGCAGTTTGGTCCCGACAGCCGGAGCGTACGAGCAGTACTTC
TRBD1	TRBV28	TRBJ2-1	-	CASIRLDRGLYNEQFF	TGTGCCAGCATCCGATTAGACAGGGGCCTATACAATGAGCAGTTCTTC